Listed below are T cell receptor beta chains from one sample, sequenced in a study of early T cells in non-severe SARS-CoV-2 infection. TCRdb analysed the 5' RACE reads with MiXCR anew, one entry per CDR3 protein. The sample shows tens of thousands of distinct CDR3 sequences, about an eighth of them seen only once. The sample consisted of whole blood, taken at baseline. The receptors were gathered from an adult who was a healthcare worker with PCR-confirmed SARS-CoV-2 infection or an uninfected control (not recorded which). The CDR3 runs from the conserved cysteine through the conserved F or W. D genes are given only for firm matches. Clone size is stated in some rows and not others, as once, few, many or a class when expanded.

v_call,j_call,d_call,clone_size,cdr3_aa,cdr3_nt
TRBV12-3/TRBV12-4,TRBJ1-5,TRBD1,many,CASSQGENQPQHF,TGTGCCAGCAGTCAGGGGGAGAATCAGCCCCAGCATTTT
TRBV20-1,TRBJ2-1,TRBD2,many,CSASPPGTSGYNEQFF,TGCAGTGCTAGCCCACCCGGGACTAGCGGCTACAATGAGCAGTTCTTC
TRBV20-1,TRBJ2-3,TRBD2,NA,CSARTSGTDTQYF,TGCAGTGCTCGGACTAGCGGGACAGATACGCAGTATTTT
TRBV11-2,TRBJ2-1,TRBD1,NA,CASSTWTGGASQSYNEQFF,TGTGCCAGCAGCACATGGACAGGGGGCGCATCTCAATCCTACAATGAGCAGTTCTTC
TRBV19,TRBJ2-3,TRBD2,NA,CARTSGSADTQYF,TGTGCCAGGACTAGCGGGAGTGCAGATACGCAGTATTTT
TRBV6-2/TRBV6-3,TRBJ2-7,NA,NA,CASSYEWDTIYEQYF,TGTGCCAGCAGTTACGAATGGGACACTATCTACGAGCAGTACTTC
TRBV3-1,TRBJ1-1,TRBD1,many,CASSQETSRGAFF,TGTGCCAGCAGCCAAGAAACTAGCAGGGGGGCTTTCTTT
TRBV13,TRBJ1-3,NA,few,CATRGPSGNTIYF,TGTGCCACCCGTGGGCCTTCTGGAAACACCATATATTTT
TRBV12-3/TRBV12-4,TRBJ2-5,NA,many,CASSPEAGAGKTQYF,TGTGCCAGCAGTCCTGAAGCAGGGGCGGGGAAGACCCAGTACTTC
TRBV4-2,TRBJ1-1,NA,NA,CASSQDGGTEAFF,TGTGCCAGCAGCCAAGATGGGGGGACTGAAGCTTTCTTT
TRBV11-2,TRBJ1-3,NA,NA,CASVRTGNTIYF,TGTGCCAGTGTGAGAACGGGAAACACCATATATTTT
TRBV20-1,TRBJ2-7,TRBD2,NA,CSARESRGASYEQYF,TGCAGTGCTAGAGAGTCGCGGGGGGCTTCCTACGAGCAGTACTTC
TRBV7-8,TRBJ1-1,NA,NA,CASSLPTLLGNTEAFF,TGTGCCAGCAGCTTACCGACCCTCCTTGGGAACACTGAAGCTTTCTTT
TRBV6-5,TRBJ2-7,NA,NA,CASRVGDEQYF,TGTGCCAGTAGGGTAGGGGACGAGCAGTACTTC
TRBV6-5,TRBJ1-6,NA,many,CASSYEGGRGSRSPLHF,TGTGCCAGCAGTTACGAAGGAGGTCGGGGATCGAGATCACCCCTCCACTTT
TRBV3-1,TRBJ2-3,NA,NA,CASRKSSTDTQYF,TGTGCCAGCAGAAAAAGTAGCACAGATACGCAGTATTTT
TRBV10-3,TRBJ1-6,NA,NA,CAISDAGHLYNSPLHF,TGTGCCATCAGTGATGCTGGACACCTCTATAATTCACCCCTCCACTTT
TRBV6-6,TRBJ2-6,TRBD1,many,CASTIPRTGSSSGANVLTF,TGTGCCAGCACCATACCCCGGACAGGGTCCAGCTCTGGGGCCAACGTCCTGACTTTC
TRBV5-5,TRBJ2-7,TRBD2,NA,CASSLIAGGPRYEQYF,TGTGCCAGCAGCTTGATAGCGGGGGGCCCACGCTACGAGCAGTACTTC
TRBV5-1,TRBJ1-6,NA,few,CASSLDSYNSPLHF,TGCGCCAGCAGCTTGGACAGCTATAATTCACCCCTCCACTTT
TRBV24-1,TRBJ2-2,NA,NA,CATKQGGQDISTGELFF,TGTGCCACCAAACAGGGGGGGCAGGACATCTCCACGGGGGAGCTGTTTTTT
TRBV14,TRBJ2-1,TRBD1,NA,CASSQRLLRDRTNEQFF,TGTGCCAGCAGCCAAAGACTCCTCCGGGACAGGACCAATGAGCAGTTCTTC
TRBV29-1,TRBJ1-1,NA,many,CSVDRADTEAFF,TGCAGCGTTGACAGGGCCGACACTGAAGCTTTCTTT
TRBV10-2,TRBJ2-2,NA,few,CASLITGELFF,TGCGCCAGCCTAATCACCGGGGAGCTGTTTTTT
TRBV29-1,TRBJ1-1,NA,NA,CSVEKVGSKETEAFF,TGCAGCGTTGAAAAGGTTGGCTCAAAGGAGACTGAAGCTTTCTTT
TRBV6-6,TRBJ1-1,NA,many,CASSKTSTITEAFF,TGTGCCAGCAGCAAGACATCGACGATCACTGAAGCTTTCTTT
TRBV12-3/TRBV12-4,TRBJ1-6,NA,NA,CASSLLGYNSPLHF,TGTGCCAGCAGTTTATTGGGTTACAATTCACCCCTCCACTTT
TRBV30,TRBJ1-3,TRBD1,many,CAWSVGQLSSGNTIYF,TGTGCCTGGAGTGTGGGACAGCTGTCCTCTGGAAACACCATATATTTT
TRBV9,TRBJ2-1,NA,few,CASSLSGVGDQQFF,TGTGCCAGCAGCCTATCAGGGGTGGGGGATCAGCAGTTCTTC
TRBV7-2,TRBJ2-1,NA,NA,CASSSRQSSPPYNEQFF,TGTGCCAGCAGTTCCCGCCAGTCTAGCCCCCCCTACAATGAGCAGTTCTTC
TRBV6-4,TRBJ2-3,NA,few,CASSDGGRIDTQYF,TGTGCCAGCAGTGACGGGGGGAGGATTGATACGCAGTATTTT
TRBV6-5,TRBJ1-1,TRBD1,many,CASRYGTVSNTEAFF,TGTGCCAGCAGGTACGGGACAGTCTCAAACACTGAAGCTTTCTTT
TRBV18,TRBJ2-7,TRBD1,many,CASSPLRGTGDEQYF,TGTGCCAGCTCACCTCTTAGGGGCACAGGGGACGAGCAGTACTTC
TRBV7-6,TRBJ2-1,TRBD1,many,CASSPWTGQANEQFF,TGTGCCAGCAGCCCTTGGACAGGGCAGGCGAATGAGCAGTTCTTC
TRBV6-6,TRBJ1-6,TRBD1,many,CASKDREYNSPLHF,TGTGCCAGCAAGGACAGGGAGTATAATTCACCCCTCCACTTT
TRBV19,TRBJ1-5,TRBD1,NA,CASRGQGLSNQPQHF,TGTGCCAGTAGGGGACAGGGTTTGAGCAATCAGCCCCAGCATTTT
TRBV28,TRBJ2-1,NA,NA,CASSPPGLRGNEQFF,TGTGCCAGCAGTCCCCCGGGACTCAGGGGCAATGAGCAGTTCTTC
TRBV5-1,TRBJ2-7,NA,few,CASSSTVKNTYEQYF,TGCGCCAGCAGCTCGACAGTAAAGAATACCTACGAGCAGTACTTC
TRBV24-1,TRBJ2-1,TRBD1,many,CATSDTTGAGEQFF,TGTGCCACCAGTGATACTACAGGGGCTGGTGAGCAGTTCTTC
TRBV5-1,TRBJ1-2,NA,many,CASSPGGGYYGYTF,TGCGCCAGCAGCCCCGGCGGAGGTTACTATGGCTACACCTTC
TRBV6-4,TRBJ2-1,TRBD1,many,CASSDSDRVVFF,TGTGCCAGCAGTGACTCGGACAGGGTTGTGTTCTTC
TRBV29-1,TRBJ1-1,NA,NA,CSVDRPGAGSWKAFF,TGCAGCGTTGACCGTCCGGGGGCGGGATCCTGGAAAGCTTTCTTT
TRBV6-1,TRBJ1-6,NA,NA,CASSEAYRSNSPLHF,TGTGCCAGCAGTGAAGCATACAGGAGTAATTCACCCCTCCACTTT
TRBV11-1,TRBJ2-5,NA,NA,CASSPLRPGETQYF,TGTGCCAGCAGTCCTCTCCGACCCGGCGAGACCCAGTACTTC
TRBV6-6,TRBJ1-2,NA,NA,CALLAGYGYTF,TGTGCCCTATTGGCTGGCTATGGCTACACCTTC
TRBV5-1,TRBJ2-1,NA,NA,CASSLEVTPLGEQFF,TGCGCCAGCAGCTTGGAGGTGACCCCCCTGGGGGAGCAGTTCTTC
TRBV27,TRBJ1-2,NA,few,CASSQGDRGYTF,TGTGCCAGCAGTCAGGGAGATAGGGGCTACACCTTC
TRBV7-3,TRBJ2-1,NA,NA,CASSLSSYEQFF,TGTGCCAGCAGCTTGAGCTCCTATGAGCAGTTCTTC
TRBV10-3,TRBJ1-2,NA,many,CAISDGTNYGYTF,TGTGCCATCAGTGATGGCACGAACTATGGCTACACCTTC
TRBV5-4,TRBJ1-2,NA,many,CASSWGNGGYGYTF,TGTGCCAGCAGCTGGGGCAACGGGGGCTATGGCTACACCTTC
TRBV12-3/TRBV12-4,TRBJ1-2,NA,NA,CASSLSGNYGYTF,TGTGCCAGCAGTTTATCTGGGAACTATGGCTACACCTTC
TRBV10-3,TRBJ2-1,NA,NA,CAISESVEPNEQFF,TGTGCCATCAGTGAGTCGGTGGAGCCCAATGAGCAGTTCTTC